These T cell receptor beta chains were read from a single sample in a study of T-cell reconstitution after alpha-beta-depleted transplantation in children. TCRdb ran MiXCR on the PCR reads and lists one entry per CDR3 protein. The top ten hold 0.85% to 1.3% of the sample, which has around 680,000 distinct CDR3 sequences, roughly 15% seen once. The sequencing here drew on PBMCs from the stem cell graft donor, taken from the stem cell graft. These receptor sequences come from a human donor who donated a stem cell graft to a child with acute myeloid leukemia. The CDR3 runs from the conserved cysteine through the conserved F or W. The order of the fields is clone size, V gene, J gene, D gene, CDR3 DNA, CDR3 protein. The D gene is left open where the match is weak. Clone size appears in some rows only: once, few, many, or a class for an expanded clone.

clone_size: NA
v_call: TRBV29-1
j_call: TRBJ2-2
d_call: NA
cdr3_nt: TGCAGCGTTGAAGGGGGGGCAGGGGAGACCACCGGGGAGCTGTTTTTT
cdr3_aa: CSVEGGAGETTGELFF

clone_size: many
v_call: TRBV20-1
j_call: TRBJ2-1
d_call: TRBD1
cdr3_nt: TGCAGTGTCCACAGGGGGCTCAATGAGCAGTTCTTC
cdr3_aa: CSVHRGLNEQFF

clone_size: many
v_call: TRBV20-1
j_call: TRBJ1-5
d_call: TRBD1
cdr3_nt: TGCAGTGCTAGAATCGACAGGGATCAGCCCCAGCATTTT
cdr3_aa: CSARIDRDQPQHF

clone_size: few
v_call: TRBV7-3
j_call: TRBJ2-4
d_call: TRBD2
cdr3_nt: TGTGCCAGCAGCTTAACCCCAGGCTTAGCGGGGGGGCTTAACAAAAACATTCAGTACTTC
cdr3_aa: CASSLTPGLAGGLNKNIQYF

clone_size: NA
v_call: TRBV4-3
j_call: TRBJ2-2
d_call: NA
cdr3_nt: TGCGCCAGCAGCCAAGAATCGACTGGCTTGTTCACCGGGGAGCTGTTTTTT
cdr3_aa: CASSQESTGLFTGELFF

clone_size: many
v_call: TRBV29-1
j_call: TRBJ2-1
d_call: NA
cdr3_nt: TGCAGCGTTCGGGGGCTGGGGAGATACAATGAGCAGTTCTTC
cdr3_aa: CSVRGLGRYNEQFF

clone_size: many
v_call: TRBV20-1
j_call: TRBJ2-7
d_call: NA
cdr3_nt: TGCAGTGCTACCCGACACCTCGGAGACGAGCAGTACTTC
cdr3_aa: CSATRHLGDEQYF

clone_size: few
v_call: TRBV7-8
j_call: TRBJ2-1
d_call: NA
cdr3_nt: TGTGCCAGCAGCTTCCCCTTAGCCGGGGCCGACAATGAGCAGTTCTTC
cdr3_aa: CASSFPLAGADNEQFF

clone_size: NA
v_call: TRBV20-1
j_call: TRBJ2-5
d_call: NA
cdr3_nt: TGCAGCAAGGGAATGGAGACCCAGTACTTC
cdr3_aa: CSKGMETQYF

clone_size: many
v_call: TRBV12-3/TRBV12-4
j_call: TRBJ2-5
d_call: NA
cdr3_nt: TGTGCCAGCAGTTTAACCGCAGGTTCGGAGACCCAGTACTTC
cdr3_aa: CASSLTAGSETQYF

clone_size: many
v_call: TRBV7-2
j_call: TRBJ1-5
d_call: NA
cdr3_nt: TGTGCCAGCAGCTTATGGGATTCAAGGCAGCCCCAGCATTTT
cdr3_aa: CASSLWDSRQPQHF

clone_size: few
v_call: TRBV29-1
j_call: TRBJ1-2
d_call: NA
cdr3_nt: TGCAGCGTTGAAGAGAGTTTCTATGGCTACACCTTC
cdr3_aa: CSVEESFYGYTF

clone_size: many
v_call: TRBV4-3
j_call: TRBJ2-1
d_call: NA
cdr3_nt: TGCGCCAGCAGCCAAGAATCTAGGACGAGGAATGAGCAGTTCTTC
cdr3_aa: CASSQESRTRNEQFF

clone_size: NA
v_call: TRBV5-1
j_call: TRBJ2-2
d_call: NA
cdr3_nt: TGCGCCAGCAGCGTAGACAGTTTCACCGGGGAGCTGTTTTTT
cdr3_aa: CASSVDSFTGELFF

clone_size: NA
v_call: TRBV29-1
j_call: TRBJ2-5
d_call: NA
cdr3_nt: TGCAGCGTTGAACTTGTAGGGATTGCGACCCAGTACTTC
cdr3_aa: CSVELVGIATQYF

clone_size: NA
v_call: TRBV24-1
j_call: TRBJ2-5
d_call: TRBD2
cdr3_nt: TGTGCCACCAGAGGGAGCGGGGGAAAAGAGACCCAGTACTTC
cdr3_aa: CATRGSGGKETQYF

clone_size: many
v_call: TRBV20-1
j_call: TRBJ2-1
d_call: NA
cdr3_nt: TGCAGTGCTAGAGATCCCAGCGGGCAGTTCTTC
cdr3_aa: CSARDPSGQFF

clone_size: NA
v_call: TRBV13
j_call: TRBJ2-3
d_call: NA
cdr3_nt: TGTGCCAGCGGCTCCCCAGATACGCAGTATTTT
cdr3_aa: CASGSPDTQYF

clone_size: NA
v_call: TRBV11-2
j_call: TRBJ1-3
d_call: NA
cdr3_nt: TGTGCCAGCAGCTTAGGTCTGGGGCGGCGTGGAAACACCATATATTTT
cdr3_aa: CASSLGLGRRGNTIYF

clone_size: few
v_call: TRBV12-3/TRBV12-4
j_call: TRBJ2-7
d_call: NA
cdr3_nt: TGTGCCAGCACCTCAAGGGGCAATTGGGACGAGCAGTACTTC
cdr3_aa: CASTSRGNWDEQYF

clone_size: NA
v_call: TRBV7-9
j_call: TRBJ1-1
d_call: NA
cdr3_nt: TGTGCCAGCAGTCAGGCGAGGCGGGGGACTGAAGCTTTCTTT
cdr3_aa: CASSQARRGTEAFF

clone_size: many
v_call: TRBV12-3/TRBV12-4
j_call: TRBJ1-1
d_call: NA
cdr3_nt: TGTGCCAGCAGTACATTGAACACTGAAGCTTTCTTT
cdr3_aa: CASSTLNTEAFF

clone_size: NA
v_call: TRBV7-2
j_call: TRBJ1-4
d_call: NA
cdr3_nt: TGTGCCAGCAGCGACTTCGGTGGGGCCAGTTTCGAAAAACTGTTTTTT
cdr3_aa: CASSDFGGASFEKLFF

clone_size: few
v_call: TRBV20-1
j_call: TRBJ2-1
d_call: TRBD1
cdr3_nt: TGCAGTGCTAGGGGTAGGGACCTGTTCCCGAAGGGGGCACACAATGAGCAGTTCTTC
cdr3_aa: CSARGRDLFPKGAHNEQFF

clone_size: NA
v_call: TRBV7-9
j_call: TRBJ2-3
d_call: NA
cdr3_nt: TGTGCCAGCAGCCGACCTCGTGGCACAGATACGCAGTATTTT
cdr3_aa: CASSRPRGTDTQYF

clone_size: few
v_call: TRBV10-3
j_call: TRBJ2-2
d_call: NA
cdr3_nt: TGTGCCATCAGTGACACCGGGGAGCTGTTTTTT
cdr3_aa: CAISDTGELFF

clone_size: many
v_call: TRBV20-1
j_call: TRBJ2-2
d_call: NA
cdr3_nt: TGCAGTGCTAGGCACGGGGATACCGGGGAGCTGTTTTTT
cdr3_aa: CSARHGDTGELFF

clone_size: NA
v_call: TRBV7-9
j_call: TRBJ2-3
d_call: NA
cdr3_nt: TGTGCCAGTTTCGGGACTCTCACAGATACGCAGTATTTT
cdr3_aa: CASFGTLTDTQYF

clone_size: NA
v_call: TRBV12-3/TRBV12-4
j_call: TRBJ1-5
d_call: NA
cdr3_nt: TGTGCCAGCAGTTTGCTGTCCCGGGGGCAGCCCCAGCATTTT
cdr3_aa: CASSLLSRGQPQHF

clone_size: few
v_call: TRBV4-2
j_call: TRBJ1-5
d_call: NA
cdr3_nt: TGTGCCAGCAGCCAAGGTGTGGGGGGGAGCAATCAGCCCCAGCATTTT
cdr3_aa: CASSQGVGGSNQPQHF

clone_size: many
v_call: TRBV4-3
j_call: TRBJ1-1
d_call: NA
cdr3_nt: TGCGCCAGCAGCCAAGATGCCCGGGAGGGGGCTTTCTTT
cdr3_aa: CASSQDAREGAFF